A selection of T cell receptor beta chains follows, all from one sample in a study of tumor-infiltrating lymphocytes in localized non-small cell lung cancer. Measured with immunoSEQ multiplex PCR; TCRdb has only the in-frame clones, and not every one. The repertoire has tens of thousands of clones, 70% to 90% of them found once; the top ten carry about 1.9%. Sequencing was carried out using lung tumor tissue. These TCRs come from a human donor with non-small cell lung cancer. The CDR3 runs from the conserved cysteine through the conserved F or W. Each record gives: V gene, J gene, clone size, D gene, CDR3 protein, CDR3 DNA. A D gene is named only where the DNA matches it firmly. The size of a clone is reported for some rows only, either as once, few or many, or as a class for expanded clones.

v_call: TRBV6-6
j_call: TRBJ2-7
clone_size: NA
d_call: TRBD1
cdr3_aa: CASSYPGQGSYEQYF
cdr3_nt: TGTGCCAGCAGTTACCCGGGACAGGGGTCCTACGAGCAGTACTTC

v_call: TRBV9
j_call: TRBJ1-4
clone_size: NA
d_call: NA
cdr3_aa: CASSPPIEHGNEKLFF
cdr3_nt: TGTGCCAGCAGCCCCCCAATCGAACATGGAAATGAAAAACTGTTTTTT

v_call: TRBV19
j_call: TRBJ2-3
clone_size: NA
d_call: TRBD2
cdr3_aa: CASSIGKRGVPDTQYF
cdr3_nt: TGTGCCAGTAGTATCGGAAAGCGGGGGGTACCAGATACGCAGTATTTT

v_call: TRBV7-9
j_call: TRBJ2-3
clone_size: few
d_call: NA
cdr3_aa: CASSLTQDRDTQYF
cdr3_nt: TGTGCCAGCAGCTTAACACAGGATAGAGATACGCAGTATTTT

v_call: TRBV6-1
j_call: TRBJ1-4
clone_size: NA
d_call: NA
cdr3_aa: CASRGTGGGNEKLFF
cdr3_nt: TGTGCCAGCAGGGGAACAGGAGGGGGGAATGAAAAACTGTTTTTT

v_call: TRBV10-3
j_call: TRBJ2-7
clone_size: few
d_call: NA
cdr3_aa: CAISVGVYEQYF
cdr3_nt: TGTGCCATCAGTGTGGGAGTATACGAGCAGTACTTC

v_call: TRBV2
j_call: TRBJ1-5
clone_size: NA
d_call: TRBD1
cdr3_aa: CAISRDRGNNQPQHF
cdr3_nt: TGTGCCATTTCCCGGGACAGGGGAAACAATCAGCCCCAGCATTTT

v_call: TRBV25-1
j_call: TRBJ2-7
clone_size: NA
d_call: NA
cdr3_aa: CASSARGALSYEQYF
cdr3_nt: TGTGCCAGCAGCGCAAGGGGGGCACTCTCCTACGAGCAGTACTTC

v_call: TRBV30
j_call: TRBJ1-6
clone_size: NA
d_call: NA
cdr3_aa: CACPTGSYNSPLHF
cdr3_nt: TGTGCCTGCCCCACAGGGAGTTATAATTCACCCCTCCACTTT

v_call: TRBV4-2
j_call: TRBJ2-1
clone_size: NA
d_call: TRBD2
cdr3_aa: CASSEPAGGPYNEQFF
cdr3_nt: TGTGCCAGCAGCGAACCAGCGGGGGGGCCCTACAATGAGCAGTTCTTC

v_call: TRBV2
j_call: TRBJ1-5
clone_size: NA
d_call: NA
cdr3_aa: CASSEFVGARLNQPQHF
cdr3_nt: TGTGCCAGCAGTGAATTTGTTGGCGCGCGTCTCAATCAGCCCCAGCATTTT

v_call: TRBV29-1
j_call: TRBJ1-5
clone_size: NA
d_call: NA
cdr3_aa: CSATTQGRGQPQHF
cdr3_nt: TGCAGCGCCACTACCCAGGGAAGGGGTCAGCCCCAGCATTTT

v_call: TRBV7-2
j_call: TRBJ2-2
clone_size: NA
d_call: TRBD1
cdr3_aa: CASSTRTQGARELFF
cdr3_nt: TGTGCCAGCAGCACCCGCACCCAGGGGGCAAGGGAGCTGTTTTTT

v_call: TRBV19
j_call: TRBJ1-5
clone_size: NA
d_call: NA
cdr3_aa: CGINRCNQPQHF
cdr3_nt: TGTGGCATAAATCGATGCAATCAGCCCCAGCATTTT

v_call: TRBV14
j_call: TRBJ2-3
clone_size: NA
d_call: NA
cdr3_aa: CASSQVLLRGRTDTQYF
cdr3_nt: TGTGCCAGCAGCCAAGTTCTACTCAGGGGTCGCACAGATACGCAGTATTTT

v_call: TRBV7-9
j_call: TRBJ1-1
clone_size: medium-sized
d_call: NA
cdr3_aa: CASRPRGQPEAFF
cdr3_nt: TGTGCCAGCAGACCGCGGGGACAACCTGAAGCTTTCTTT

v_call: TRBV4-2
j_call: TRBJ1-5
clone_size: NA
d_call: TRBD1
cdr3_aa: CASSQVGTGGEVQPQHF
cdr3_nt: TGTGCCAGCAGCCAAGTCGGGACAGGGGGCGAGGTCCAGCCCCAGCATTTT